This TCR beta chain was found in a study of blood T cell repertoires in COVID-19. Overall study: Acute-phase and convalescent COVID-19 samples originated in the United States, Italy and Spain. T cells, B-cell-depleted T cells, or PBMCs supplied cDNA or gDNA.

V was trimmed by 5 bases and J by 0 bases, leaving 10 bases between them. This CDR3 has 14 residues. Germline CDR1 reads MNHNY; CDR2 reads SVGAGI (reference sequence). Using immunoSEQ multiplex PCR, the repertoire was profiled, and TCRdb retains in-frame clones only, with some absent. The sample includes 23,000 or so clones, roughly 90% of them seen just once. Specimen: peripheral blood. The TCR sequence derives from a woman aged 70-85 years with active COVID-19. The chain carries TRBV6-6 and TRBJ1-1; D is uncertain. In DNA form, the CDR3 reads TGTGCCAGCAGTCCTGCGGGAATGAACACTGAAGCTTTCTTT. Encoded protein: CASSPAGMNTEAFF.